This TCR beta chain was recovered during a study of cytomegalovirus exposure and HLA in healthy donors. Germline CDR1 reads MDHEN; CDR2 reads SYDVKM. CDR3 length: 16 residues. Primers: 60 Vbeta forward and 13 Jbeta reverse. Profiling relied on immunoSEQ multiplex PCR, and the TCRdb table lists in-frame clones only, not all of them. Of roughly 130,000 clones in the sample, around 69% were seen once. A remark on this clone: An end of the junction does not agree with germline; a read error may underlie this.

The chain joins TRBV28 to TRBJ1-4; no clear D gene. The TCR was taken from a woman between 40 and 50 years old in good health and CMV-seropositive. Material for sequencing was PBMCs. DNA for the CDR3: TGTGCCAGCAGTTTTGGGCCACCTCTAACTAGTGAAAAACTGTTTTTT. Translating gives CASSFGPPLTSEKLFF.